A single sample gave rise to the 7 T cell receptor beta chains below, sequenced in a study of identical twins (dated by TCRdb to the mid-2010s). Libraries were made using 5' RACE. Sequencer: Illumina HiSeq 2000. TCRdb trimmed the raw reads at Q25, called clones with MiXCR and kept productive beta chains. Entries are consolidated by CDR3 protein sequence, retaining the most common genes and DNA. For this sample there are 1.5 million or so distinct CDR3 sequences; 25% to 35% appear just once. The ten most abundant clones make up approximately 0.25% of the sample. The specimen was cord blood. The receptors were sampled from a newborn girl in good health.

Of note for this clonotype: The junction differs from germline at one of its ends, possibly a read error. Here the CDR3 reads CASGFVDTLYF. The DNA of the CDR3 is TGTGCTAGTGGTTTTGTAGATACGCTGTATTTT. V usage is TRBV12-5 and J usage is TRBJ2-3; D uncertain. CDR3 length: 11 amino acids. Germline-derived CDR1 and CDR2 are LGHNT and FRNRAP. Full variable domain (remainder filled in from reference TRBV12-5 and TRBJ2-3): DARVTQTPRHKVTEMGQEVTMRCQPILGHNTVFWYRQTMMQGLELLAYFRNRAPLDDSGMPKDRFSAEMPDATLATLKIQPSEPRDSAVYFCASGFVDTLYFGPGTRLTVL.

This clonotype was seen only a few times. The chain couples TRBV7-2 to TRBJ2-3; D is unresolved. V gave up 0 bases and J gave up 2 bases, with 9 bases separating them. Germline CDR1 and CDR2: SGHTA and FQGNSA. This CDR3 region has 15 residues. The CDR3 DNA reads as TGTGCCAGCAGCTTAGCGGCTACCCACACAGATACGCAGTATTTT. Translated: CASSLAATHTDTQYF.

V usage is TRBV7-9 and J usage is TRBJ1-2; TRBD1 agrees at 8 bases. The CDR3 loop spans 13 amino acids. The germline gives CDR1 SEHNR, CDR2 FQNEAQ (reference sequence). The V gene end was trimmed by 7 bases and the J gene end by 8 bases; junction bases not matched to a gene: 9. As DNA, the CDR3 is TGTGCCAGCAACCCCGAGACAGGGGTCGGCTACACCTTC. Amino acid sequence: CASNPETGVGYTF. Complete variable domain (other parts from reference TRBV7-9 and TRBJ1-2): DTGVSQNPRHKITKRGQNVTFRCDPISEHNRLYWYRQTLGQGPEFLTYFQNEAQLEKSRLLSDRFSAERPKGSFSTLEIQRTEQGDSAMYLCASNPETGVGYTFGSGTRLTVV.

The chain employs TRBV13 and TRBJ2-7; 8 bases line up with TRBD2. The CDR3 extends over 15 amino acids. The germline V gene encodes CDR1 PRHDT and CDR2 FYEKMQ (reference sequence). Trimming cost V 5 bases and J 4 bases; bases outside gene matches: 10. The DNA of the CDR3 is TGTGCCAGCAGCCCTGCCGGGACTAGTAATTACGAGCAGTACTTC. It codes for CASSPAGTSNYEQYF.

About this clonotype: Sequence at one end of the junction differs from germline and may be a read error. The chain links TRBV12-3 or TRBV12-4 to TRBJ2-7, with D unclear. CDR3 length: 14 residues. The CDR3 loop is CASSLAGSSYVQYF. CDR3 nucleotide sequence: TGTGCCAGCAGTTTGGCCGGAAGCTCCTACGTGCAGTACTTC.

V usage is TRBV27 and J usage is TRBJ2-3; tentatively, D is TRBD2 (6 bases). CDR3 length equals 15 residues. The V gene's germline CDR1 is MNHEY and CDR2 SMNVEV (reference sequence). V was clipped by 7 bases and J by 6 bases, with 20 bases between them. Written as DNA, the CDR3 is TGTGCCAGCACTCAGTGGGGGGATAGGGTGGATACGCAGTATTTT. This gives the protein CASTQWGDRVDTQYF.

This chain uses TRBV12-3 or TRBV12-4 with TRBJ2-2, with a tentative D call TRBD2 (5 bases). CDR3 length: 15 amino acids. Trimming removed 6 bases at V and 3 bases at J, with 14 bases between. Here the CDR3 reads CASSRRLEDTGELFF. DNA of the CDR3: TGTGCCAGCAGCCGGCGACTGGAGGACACCGGGGAGCTGTTTTTT.